This T cell receptor beta chain was captured by sequencing in a study of siplizumab effects on memory and regulatory T cells. General observations from the study: No naive or memory phenotype could be assigned to roughly 80-97% of proliferating clones. Left unconfirmed was the suppressive function of proliferating Tregs from siplizumab cultures.

Produced via immunoSEQ multiplex PCR; TCRdb's table is partial and in-frame only. Of about 120,000 clones detected, approximately 94% appear once; the ten largest clones hold roughly 1.5%. Notes on this clone: Its matching antigen is unknown.

This CDR3 spans 18 amino acids. V was clipped by 2 bases and J by 3 bases, with 24 bases between them. CDR1 and CDR2 (germline): SGHRS, YFSETQ. This sequence originates from a human donor in good health. The chain recombines TRBV5-1 with TRBJ2-7; D unclear. Input material: non-Treg CD4+ T cells sorted from blood. DNA of the CDR3: TGCGCCAGCAGCTTCGGCCGAGGTCTCGAGATCAGATACTACGAGCAGTACTTC. It specifies CASSFGRGLEIRYYEQYF.